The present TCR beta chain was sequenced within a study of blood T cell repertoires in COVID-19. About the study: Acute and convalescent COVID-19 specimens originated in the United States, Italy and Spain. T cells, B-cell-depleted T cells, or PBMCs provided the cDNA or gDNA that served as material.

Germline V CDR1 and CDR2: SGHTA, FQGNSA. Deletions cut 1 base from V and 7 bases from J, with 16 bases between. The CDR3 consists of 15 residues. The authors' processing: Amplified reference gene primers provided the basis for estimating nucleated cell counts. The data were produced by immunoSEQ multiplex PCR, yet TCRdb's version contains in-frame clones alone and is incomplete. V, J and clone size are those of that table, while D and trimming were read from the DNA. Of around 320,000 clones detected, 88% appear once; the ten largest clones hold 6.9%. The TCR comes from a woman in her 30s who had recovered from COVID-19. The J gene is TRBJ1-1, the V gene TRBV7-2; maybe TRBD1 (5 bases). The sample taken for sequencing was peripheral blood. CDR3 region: CASSLGSGLGGEAFF. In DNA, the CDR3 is TGTGCCAGCAGCTTAGGATCAGGGCTGGGGGGTGAAGCTTTCTTT.